A selection of T cell receptor beta chains follows, all from one sample in a study of identical twins. In TCRdb, the 5' RACE reads were re-called with MiXCR into one record per CDR3 protein. Among around 960,000 distinct CDR3 sequences listed, 9% to 15% were seen once. The data also belong to a second study, concerning yellow fever vaccine responses in identical twins.

The sample consisted of PBMCs. The receptor source for this set is a woman under 30 in good health. Each CDR3 is given with its conserved first and last residue. The D gene is left open where the match is weak. Some rows have no size entry. The others give once, few or many, or a class for an expanded clone.

-,TRBJ2-1,TRBV14,few,CASSQHLAYPYNEQFF,TGTGCCAGCAGCCAGCACCTAGCGTACCCCTACAATGAGCAGTTCTTC
-,TRBJ2-7,TRBV20-1,many,CSARDTLRVEQYF,TGCAGTGCTAGGGACACCCTGAGGGTCGAGCAGTACTTC
-,TRBJ2-5,TRBV24-1,few,CATSDPLKASTQYF,TGTGCCACCAGTGATCCCTTGAAGGCCAGCACCCAGTACTTC
-,TRBJ1-2,TRBV20-1,few,CSASWGGYGYTF,TGCAGTGCTAGTTGGGGTGGCTATGGCTACACCTTC
-,TRBJ1-2,TRBV6-6,-,CASSDRPIWGYTF,TGTGCCAGCAGCGACAGGCCAATCTGGGGCTACACCTTC
TRBD2,TRBJ2-1,TRBV20-1,few,CSVYTMGLGYNEQFF,TGCAGCGTTTACACCATGGGACTAGGTTACAATGAGCAGTTCTTC
-,TRBJ2-3,TRBV2,-,CASRWLARADTQYF,TGTGCCAGCAGGTGGTTAGCAAGGGCAGATACGCAGTATTTT
-,TRBJ2-1,TRBV28,many,CASSSHRVFYNEQFF,TGTGCCAGCAGTTCCCACAGGGTTTTCTACAATGAGCAGTTCTTC
TRBD1,TRBJ1-1,TRBV3-1,few,CASSPTRTGNTEAFF,TGTGCCAGCAGCCCGACAAGGACAGGCAACACTGAAGCTTTCTTT
-,TRBJ2-5,TRBV10-3,-,CAISEWRGLETQYF,TGTGCCATCAGTGAGTGGCGCGGGTTAGAGACCCAGTACTTC
-,TRBJ2-7,TRBV29-1,-,CSVEGTYEQYF,TGCAGCGTTGAAGGTACCTACGAGCAGTACTTC
TRBD1,TRBJ1-2,TRBV20-1,-,CSANSDRDDYGYTF,TGCAGTGCTAACTCGGACAGGGACGACTATGGCTACACCTTC
-,TRBJ2-3,TRBV2,many,CASSPPQDTDTQYF,TGTGCCAGCAGTCCCCCCCAAGACACAGATACGCAGTATTTT
-,TRBJ1-4,TRBV2,-,CASSERWFANEKLFF,TGTGCCAGCAGTGAACGTTGGTTTGCTAATGAAAAACTGTTTTTT
-,TRBJ1-3,TRBV28,-,CASSFVGKSAGNTIYF,TGTGCCAGCAGTTTCGTGGGGAAAAGTGCTGGAAACACCATATATTTT
-,TRBJ2-2,TRBV11-3,few,CASSSRDRLTGELFF,TGTGCCAGCAGCTCCCGGGACCGATTAACCGGGGAGCTGTTTTTT
-,TRBJ2-3,TRBV10-2,-,CASSEQGTATDTQYF,TGCGCCAGCAGTGAGCAGGGGACTGCAACAGATACGCAGTATTTT
-,TRBJ2-1,TRBV9,-,CASSVGLGASEQFF,TGTGCCAGCAGCGTAGGCTTGGGGGCCAGTGAGCAGTTCTTC
-,TRBJ1-4,TRBV4-1,few,CASSQGKRTNEKLFF,TGCGCCAGCAGCCAAGGGAAGCGAACTAATGAAAAACTGTTTTTT
TRBD2,TRBJ2-3,TRBV4-1,many,CASSQGGTSGSDTQYF,TGCGCCAGCAGCCAAGGGGGGACTAGCGGCTCAGATACGCAGTATTTT
-,TRBJ2-7,TRBV12-3/TRBV12-4,few,CASSPDIDEQYF,TGTGCCAGCAGCCCGGACATTGACGAGCAGTACTTC
TRBD2,TRBJ2-5,TRBV15,-,CATSTRTSGSRETQYF,TGTGCCACCAGCACACGGACTAGCGGGAGTCGGGAGACCCAGTACTTC
-,TRBJ2-7,TRBV12-3/TRBV12-4,-,CASSSDEGTYNEQYF,TGTGCCAGCAGCTCTGACGAGGGGACATACAACGAGCAGTACTTC
TRBD2,TRBJ2-7,TRBV11-2,few,CASSLNRAGVHEQYF,TGTGCCAGCAGCTTGAATAGGGCGGGAGTCCACGAGCAGTACTTC
TRBD2,TRBJ2-1,TRBV7-3,-,CASSPPGLAIQFF,TGTGCCAGCAGCCCCCCGGGACTAGCGATTCAGTTCTTC
-,TRBJ1-5,TRBV3-1,few,CASSQLYSNQPQHF,TGTGCCAGCAGCCAACTTTATAGCAATCAGCCCCAGCATTTT
-,TRBJ2-3,TRBV12-3/TRBV12-4,few,CASSTSGPYTDTQYF,TGTGCCAGCAGCACCTCAGGGCCATACACAGATACGCAGTATTTT
-,TRBJ1-2,TRBV4-1,-,CASSPRSGYGYTF,TGCGCCAGCAGCCCCCGAAGTGGCTATGGCTACACCTTC
-,TRBJ1-1,TRBV12-3/TRBV12-4,-,CASSPEVRRTEAFF,TGTGCCAGCAGCCCCGAAGTGCGTCGGACTGAAGCTTTCTTT
-,TRBJ2-5,TRBV28,-,CASSLSGRRQETQYF,TGTGCCAGCAGTCTTTCTGGACGCCGGCAAGAGACCCAGTACTTC
TRBD2,TRBJ2-3,TRBV3-1,many,CASSPRLAGGPDTQYF,TGTGCCAGCAGCCCTCGACTAGCGGGGGGCCCAGATACGCAGTATTTT
TRBD1,TRBJ2-3,TRBV12-3/TRBV12-4,few,CASSSGTRGSPLRDTQYF,TGTGCCAGCAGTTCAGGAACCAGGGGGTCCCCACTACGGGATACGCAGTATTTT
-,TRBJ2-1,TRBV5-1,-,CASSFSGSNEQFF,TGCGCCAGCAGCTTTTCCGGATCCAATGAGCAGTTCTTC
-,TRBJ2-7,TRBV6-1,-,CATQPLRGLFYEQYF,TGTGCCACTCAGCCCCTAAGAGGACTGTTCTACGAGCAGTACTTC
TRBD2,TRBJ2-7,TRBV5-1,-,CASSGGTSVAYEQYF,TGCGCCAGCAGCGGCGGGACTAGCGTTGCCTACGAGCAGTACTTC
-,TRBJ2-1,TRBV10-3,-,CAIRQDSGRYNEQFF,TGTGCCATCAGGCAAGATAGCGGCCGATACAATGAGCAGTTCTTC
-,TRBJ2-3,TRBV28,many,CASTLNADTQYF,TGTGCCAGCACTTTGAATGCAGATACGCAGTATTTT
TRBD2,TRBJ2-3,TRBV3-1,few,CASSQDKSGSSLTDTQYF,TGTGCCAGCAGCCAAGATAAAAGCGGGAGCTCGTTGACAGATACGCAGTATTTT
-,TRBJ2-5,TRBV24-1,-,CATSDFSGEETQYF,TGTGCCACCAGTGATTTTTCTGGGGAGGAGACCCAGTACTTC
-,TRBJ1-3,TRBV6-5,many,CASSYSQALSGNTIYF,TGTGCCAGCAGTTACTCACAGGCACTCTCTGGAAACACCATATATTTT
TRBD1,TRBJ2-2,TRBV24-1,-,CATSEVGTGGSGELFF,TGTGCCACCAGCGAGGTCGGGACAGGGGGATCCGGGGAGCTGTTTTTT
-,TRBJ2-6,TRBV15,-,CATSRGATGANVLTF,TGTGCCACCAGCAGAGGGGCCACTGGGGCCAACGTCCTGACTTTC
TRBD2,TRBJ2-2,TRBV5-1,-,CASSLGPGLAGESANTGELFF,TGCGCCAGCAGCTTGGGGCCGGGACTAGCGGGAGAATCAGCGAACACCGGGGAGCTGTTTTTT
-,TRBJ1-2,TRBV12-3/TRBV12-4,few,CASSLGEIYGYTF,TGTGCCAGCAGTTTAGGGGAAATATATGGCTACACCTTC
TRBD1,TRBJ2-1,TRBV12-3/TRBV12-4,-,CASRSFGTGAYNEQFF,TGTGCCAGCAGATCATTTGGGACAGGGGCTTACAATGAGCAGTTCTTC
TRBD2,TRBJ2-5,TRBV25-1,few,CASSDTREGLKQETQYF,TGTGCCAGCAGTGATACCCGGGAGGGCCTTAAGCAAGAGACCCAGTACTTC
-,TRBJ2-3,TRBV20-1,many,CSARPTDTQYF,TGCAGTGCCAGACCCACAGATACGCAGTATTTT
-,TRBJ1-6,TRBV7-8,-,CASSLRGGYDSPLHF,TGTGCCAGCAGCTTAAGAGGGGGATACGATTCACCCCTCCACTTT
-,TRBJ2-1,TRBV5-1,many,CASSLIYAKGNEQFF,TGCGCCAGCAGCTTAATCTACGCGAAAGGCAATGAGCAGTTCTTC
-,TRBJ1-2,TRBV6-5,-,CASTAGYGYTF,TGTGCCAGCACGGCAGGGTATGGCTACACCTTC